The 31 T cell receptor beta chains in this list originate from one sample, sequenced in a study of cytomegalovirus exposure and HLA in healthy donors. The PCR employed 60 Vbeta primers together with 13 Jbeta primers. The assay was immunoSEQ multiplex PCR, and TCRdb's table has in-frame clones only and misses some. This repertoire includes about 130,000 clones. Sequencing was done on a sample of PBMCs. The source is a man aged 18 to 30 in good health and CMV-seronegative.

The chain links TRBV28 to TRBJ1-2; D is undetermined. V lost 5 bases, J lost 10 bases, and 11 bases lay in between. Germline V gene data show CDR1 as MDHEN and CDR2 as SYDVKM. This CDR3 spans 11 amino acids. CDR3 sequence: CASSQTFYYTF. The CDR3 DNA follows: TGTGCCAGCAGTCAGACTTTTTACTACACCTTC.

The chain carries TRBV10-3 and TRBJ2-1; tentative D call: TRBD2 (5 bases). Trimming left V 2 bases short and J 5 bases short, with 16 bases between. The length of the CDR3 is 16 residues. Germline lookup yields CDR1 ENHRY and CDR2 SYGVKD. The CDR3 reads CAISERVARTNNEQFF. Written as DNA, the CDR3 is TGTGCCATCAGTGAGCGGGTAGCGAGGACCAACAATGAGCAGTTCTTC.

V usage is TRBV2 and J usage is TRBJ1-2; 11 bases match TRBD1. With V trimmed by 6 bases and J by 7 bases, 10 bases remained unmatched. The CDR3 extends over 15 amino acids. Germline-derived CDR1 and CDR2 are SNHLY and FYNNEI. The CDR3 loop reads CASRGATGTGGGYTF. CDR3 DNA sequence: TGTGCCAGCAGGGGAGCCACCGGGACAGGGGGTGGCTACACCTTC.

The V gene is TRBV7-9, the J gene TRBJ1-5; 8 bases match TRBD1. The CDR3 consists of 14 residues. Germline V gene lookup returns CDR1 SEHNR and CDR2 FQNEAQ (reference sequence). V dropped 5 bases and J dropped 1; count of bases not matched to a gene: 1. The CDR3 DNA reads as TGTGCCAGCAGCCGGACAGGGAGCAATCAGCCCCAGCATTTT. Translating it yields CASSRTGSNQPQHF.

V gene TRBV19 combines with J gene TRBJ2-3, with 7 nucleotides matching TRBD2. Trimming cost V 8 bases and J 0 bases; bases outside gene matches: 8. Germline lookup yields CDR1 LNHDA and CDR2 SQIVND (reference sequence). CDR3 length: 15 amino acids. CDR3 coding DNA: TGTGCCAGTGGCAAGCGGGGTGCTAGCACAGATACGCAGTATTTT. Protein: CASGKRGASTDTQYF.

The V call is TRBV18, the J call TRBJ2-3; D might be TRBD2 (6 bases). Germline V gene sequence: CDR1 KGHSH, CDR2 LQKENI. This CDR3 region has 14 residues. Between the trimmed V and J ends, which lost 1 base and 4 bases, there was a span of 9 bases. The CDR3 spells CASSPQGGADTQYF. For the CDR3, the DNA is TGTGCCAGCTCACCACAGGGAGGTGCAGATACGCAGTATTTT.

V gene TRBV2 combines with J gene TRBJ2-3; 10 bases fit TRBD2. The ends lost 5 bases at V and 3 bases at J; junction bases unmatched: 5. This CDR3 contains 15 residues. Germline V lookup: CDR1 SNHLY, CDR2 FYNNEI. The CDR3 reads CASSLAGVGTDTQYF. In DNA, the CDR3 is TGTGCCAGCAGTCTAGCGGGGGTGGGTACAGATACGCAGTATTTT.

The chain joins TRBV28 to TRBJ2-2; tentatively, D is TRBD2 (6 bases). CDR3 size: 15 residues. Germline CDR1 and CDR2: MDHEN and SYDVKM. V was pared by 3 bases and J by 5 bases, with 13 bases between. The CDR3 DNA sequence: TGTGCCAGCAGTTTCGCAAGGGCGGGGACCGGGGAGCTGTTTTTT. Amino acid sequence: CASSFARAGTGELFF.

The chain combines TRBV9 with TRBJ1-3, with 9 bases lining up with TRBD1. Looked up from germline, CDR1 is SGDLS and CDR2 is YYNGEE. The CDR3 runs to 15 residues. V dropped 2 bases and J dropped 4; count of bases not matched to a gene: 4. The CDR3 sequence is CASSVGQGPGNTIYF. The CDR3, as DNA: TGTGCCAGCAGCGTGGGACAGGGCCCCGGAAACACCATATATTTT.

The V and J genes are TRBV7-9 and TRBJ1-1; a possible D gene is TRBD1 (5 bases). The CDR3 spans 16 residues. V was trimmed by 2 bases and J by 1 base, leaving 14 bases between them. CDR1 is SEHNR, CDR2 FQNEAQ, per germline (reference sequence). This chain's CDR3 is CASSLQTGGANTEAFF. The CDR3 DNA is TGTGCCAGCAGCTTACAAACGGGAGGGGCGAACACTGAAGCTTTCTTT.

The CDR3 DNA is TGCGCCAGCAGCTTGGATTCGGACAGTATCGAGCAGTACTTC. It is translated as CASSLDSDSIEQYF. The chain employs TRBV5-1 and TRBJ2-7; weak D call: TRBD1 (6 bases). This CDR3 has 14 residues. Germline V lookup: CDR1 SGHRS, CDR2 YFSETQ. V lost 0 bases to trimming and J lost 6 bases, with 13 bases between them.

The J gene is TRBJ2-4, the V gene TRBV19; TRBD2 aligns across 7 bases. With V trimmed by 6 bases and J by 5 bases, 7 bases remained unmatched. From germline, CDR1 is LNHDA and CDR2 SQIVND (reference sequence). The CDR3 loop spans 14 amino acids. The CDR3 nucleotides read TGTGCCAGTAGCCAGGGTCTAGCGGAAAACATTCAGTACTTC. It encodes CASSQGLAENIQYF.

The genes are TRBV6-4 and TRBJ1-1, with D tentatively TRBD1 (5 bases). The V and J ends lost 8 bases and 5 bases respectively, with 15 bases between them. The CDR3 spans 13 residues. Germline-derived CDR1 and CDR2 are MRHNA and SNTAGT. Written as DNA, the CDR3 is TGTGCCAGCCGAGGGAGGGGTGGAACTGAAGCTTTCTTT. Its protein product is CASRGRGGTEAFF.

The V call is TRBV5-1, the J call TRBJ2-3, with 8 positions matching TRBD2. The germline CDR1 and CDR2 sequences are SGHRS and YFSETQ. The J segment lost 3 bases and the V segment lost 4 bases, leaving 13 bases of the junction unmatched. The CDR3 has 17 residues. For the CDR3, the DNA is TGCGCCAGCAGCCAGCAAAGAACGGGAGGGCCGACAGATACGCAGTATTTT. This encodes CASSQQRTGGPTDTQYF.

The genes are TRBV4-1 and TRBJ2-4; 7 positions match TRBD2. The V gene end was trimmed by 0 bases and the J gene end by 3 bases; junction bases not matched to a gene: 2. The CDR3 extends over 15 amino acids. Germline V gives CDR1 MGHRA, CDR2 YSYEKL. The CDR3 reads CASSQEGGNKNIQYF. Here the CDR3 DNA reads TGCGCCAGCAGCCAAGAGGGAGGGAACAAAAACATTCAGTACTTC.

The chain has TRBV27 and TRBJ2-1, with D maybe TRBD1 (6 bases). Germline lookup yields CDR1 MNHEY and CDR2 SMNVEV (reference sequence). The V and J ends lost 7 bases and 6 bases respectively, with 16 bases between them. The CDR3 extends over 14 amino acids. CDR3 loop: CASNRQGLPNEQFF. The CDR3 nucleotides read TGTGCCAGCAATCGGCAGGGGCTCCCCAATGAGCAGTTCTTC.

This chain connects TRBV7-9 to TRBJ1-4; 7 bases fit TRBD1. This CDR3 region has 15 residues. Germline CDR1 is SEHNR and CDR2 is FQNEAQ (reference sequence). V trimming: 4 bases; J trimming: 4 bases; junction bases outside the gene matches: 6. The CDR3 is CASSSPTGLNEKLFF. CDR3 coding DNA: TGTGCCAGCAGCTCCCCGACAGGGCTTAATGAAAAACTGTTTTTT.

This CDR3 is CASSTQGDGELFF. CDR3 in DNA: TGTGCCAGCAGCACTCAGGGGGACGGGGAGCTGTTTTTT. This chain uses TRBV6-4 with TRBJ2-2, with 7 nucleotides matching TRBD1. The V and J ends lost 6 bases and 7 bases, in that order; junction bases with no gene match: 5. The germline V gene has CDR1 MRHNA and CDR2 SNTAGT. The CDR3 extends over 13 amino acids.

The chain uses TRBV4-1 and TRBJ1-1; unclear D gene. Per the germline V gene, CDR1 is MGHRA and CDR2 is YSYEKL. V was clipped by 6 bases and J by 1 base, with 15 bases between them. The length of the CDR3 is 15 residues. For the CDR3, the DNA is TGCGCCAGCAGACCGACATGGCAGGCGAACACTGAAGCTTTCTTT. It translates to CASRPTWQANTEAFF.

This chain links TRBV6-5 with TRBJ2-1; D call uncertain. The germline gives CDR1 MNHEY, CDR2 SVGAGI. V was pared by 6 bases and J by 6 bases, with 12 bases between. This CDR3 spans 13 amino acids. CDR3 nucleotide sequence: TGTGCCAGCAGCCCCGGTAGTCCCAATGAGCAGTTCTTC. Translation: CASSPGSPNEQFF.

This chain links TRBV19 with TRBJ1-5; perhaps TRBD1 as D (5 bases). The V end was cut by 6 bases, the J end by 7 bases, with 10 bases between. Germline CDR1 reads LNHDA; CDR2 reads SQIVND (reference sequence). CDR3 length: 12 residues. The CDR3 loop reads CASRAGGQPQHF. The CDR3 DNA reads as TGTGCCAGTAGGGCTGGGGGGCAGCCCCAGCATTTT.

V gene TRBV19 combines with J gene TRBJ2-7, with D tentatively TRBD2 (5 bases). Germline CDR1 is LNHDA and CDR2 is SQIVND (reference sequence). There are 15 residues in the CDR3. V was cut by 2 bases and J by 7 bases, with 18 bases left in between. The chain's CDR3 is CASSIRTPSGEEQYF. In DNA form, the CDR3 reads TGTGCCAGTAGTATACGAACCCCCTCTGGGGAGGAGCAGTACTTC.

The chain links TRBV7-2 to TRBJ1-2; the D gene is possibly TRBD1 (5 bases). From germline, CDR1 is SGHTA and CDR2 FQGNSA. CDR3 length: 14 residues. Trimming cost V 5 bases and J 5 bases, with 15 bases left between them. As DNA, the CDR3 is TGTGCCAGCAGCCCGGGGGACGGGGAATATGGCTACACCTTC. This gives the protein CASSPGDGEYGYTF. The whole variable domain, filled in from reference TRBV7-2 and TRBJ1-2, reads GAGVSQSPSNKVTEKGKDVELRCDPISGHTALYWYRQSLGQGLEFLIYFQGNSAPDKSGLPSDRFSAERTGGSVSTLTIQRTQQEDSAVYLCASSPGDGEYGYTFGSGTRLTVV.

This sequence joins TRBV4-3 and TRBJ2-7; 12 nucleotides line up with TRBD2. V shed 0 bases, J shed 2 bases, and the junction held 5 bases outside the gene matches. This CDR3 is 17 amino acids long. Per the germline V gene, CDR1 is LGHNA and CDR2 is YSLEER. CDR3 amino acids: CASSQDLRLAGAYEQYF. The CDR3 DNA sequence: TGCGCCAGCAGCCAAGATCTACGACTAGCGGGAGCCTACGAGCAGTACTTC.

V and J are TRBV19 and TRBJ2-7; 8 bases map to TRBD2. From germline, CDR1 is LNHDA and CDR2 SQIVND (reference sequence). The CDR3 is 14 residues long. Trimming at V came to 3 bases and at J to 5 bases, leaving 6 bases not matched to a gene. In DNA, the CDR3 is TGTGCCAGTAGTATGGGACTAGGCTTCGACGAGCAGTACTTC. Translating it yields CASSMGLGFDEQYF.

V gene TRBV7-9 combines with J gene TRBJ2-7; D may be TRBD2 (5 bases). The germline CDR1 and CDR2 sequences are SEHNR and FQNEAQ (reference sequence). The CDR3 spans 15 residues. The germline V and J ends were trimmed by 4 bases and 0 bases, with 13 bases remaining between them. The CDR3 sequence is CASSWVELGSYEQYF. The CDR3 region has the DNA TGTGCCAGCAGCTGGGTAGAACTAGGCTCCTACGAGCAGTACTTC.

The rearrangement joins TRBV30 to TRBJ2-7; possibly TRBD1 for D (5 bases). The CDR3 has 13 amino acids. V shed 2 bases and J shed 5 bases, with 13 bases lying between them. Germline CDR1 GTSNPN, CDR2 SVGIG (reference sequence). The DNA of the CDR3 is TGTGCCTGGAGTAGGACAAGTCTCCACGAGCAGTACTTC. It specifies CAWSRTSLHEQYF.

This chain uses TRBV4-2 with TRBJ2-1; no clear D. The CDR3 has 12 amino acids. V was clipped by 4 bases and J by 8 bases, with 9 bases between them. The germline gives CDR1 LGHNA, CDR2 YNFKEQ. CDR3 loop: CASSREAYEQFF. Written as DNA, the CDR3 is TGTGCCAGCAGCCGAGAAGCCTATGAGCAGTTCTTC.

A remark on this clone: This same CDR3 is encoded by further DNA sequences in the sample. The J gene is TRBJ2-7, the V gene TRBV5-1; possibly TRBD1 for D (5 bases). Deletions cut 3 bases from V and 3 bases from J, with 13 bases between. Germline assignment: CDR1 SGHRS and CDR2 YFSETQ. This CDR3 contains 14 residues. The CDR3 sequence: CASSSGTGGYEQYF. CDR3 DNA sequence: TGCGCCAGCAGCTCTGGAACAGGCGGCTACGAGCAGTACTTC.

This sequence joins TRBV7-2 and TRBJ1-5; 7 nucleotides agree with TRBD1. There are 14 residues in the CDR3. CDR1 is SGHTA, CDR2 FQGNSA, per germline. V lost 5 bases to trimming and J lost 7 bases; unmatched junction nucleotides: 8. The DNA of the CDR3 is TGTGCCAGCAGCCATAGACAGGGCGGGCAGCCCCAGCATTTT. It specifies CASSHRQGGQPQHF.

As DNA, the CDR3 is TGTGCCAGTAGTCCTCCGGGACAGGGCTATGGGGGAGAGACCCAGTACTTC. It yields the protein CASSPPGQGYGGETQYF. This chain connects TRBV19 to TRBJ2-5; 9 nucleotides agree with TRBD1. The CDR3 covers 17 residues. Germline CDR1 is LNHDA and CDR2 is SQIVND (reference sequence). The J segment lost 4 bases and the V segment lost 5 bases, leaving 14 bases of the junction unmatched. Based on the CDR3 plus reference TRBV19 and TRBJ2-5, the full variable domain is DGGITQSPKYLFRKEGQNVTLSCEQNLNHDAMYWYRQDPGQGLRLIYYSQIVNDFQKGDIAEGYSVSREKKESFPLTVTSAQKNPTAFYLCASSPPGQGYGGETQYFGPGTRLLVL.